The T cell receptor beta chain under discussion was sequenced for a study of T cell changes during pregnancy in multiple sclerosis (dated 2019 in TCRdb). For the wider study: Changes in the T cell repertoire over the course of pregnancy were examined in this study in women with multiple sclerosis.

About this clone itself: No antigen is known for it. No base quality values were provided; no much bigger clone lies one nucleotide off.

Libraries were prepared through the immunoSEQ multiplex PCR assay. The clones in this table, taken by TCRdb from immuneACCESS, are in-frame only. Not every clone is retained; where verified, under half of the shortfall comes from an unresolved V gene, and the cause of the rest is unknown. For this sample the table gives tens of thousands of clones, of which approximately 90% were detected only once. The leading ten clones occupy less than 2% of the sample. This receptor was identified in a female donor with multiple sclerosis, enrolled in a pregnancy study. Material: peripheral blood, obtained after pregnancy.

The nucleotide sequence is TGTGCCAGCAGCCGACAGGGACGATGGGGTGGGCCCCTCCACTTT. The encoded protein is CASSRQGRWGGPLHF. The rearranged chain carries TRBV7-2 and TRBJ1-6, and 7 junctional nucleotides match TRBD1. CDR1 and CDR2, looked up from the germline V gene, are SGHTA and FQGNSA. The germline V and J ends show losses of 5 bases and 13 bases respectively, and no gene match explains 14 bases of the junction. The CDR3 has 15 amino acids, counting the end cysteine and phenylalanine. Only the CDR3 region is kept as DNA, spanning 45 bases read in frame from base 1.